This T cell receptor (beta chain) was captured by sequencing in a study of blood T cell repertoires in COVID-19. About the study: Acute and convalescent COVID-19 samples came from the United States, Italy and Spain. Sample material is recorded as cDNA or gDNA derived from T cells, B-cell-depleted T cells, or PBMCs.

The CDR3 is made up of 18 amino acids. With 4 bases clipped from V and 2 bases from J, the junction kept 14 bases outside the gene matches. The germline V gene has CDR1 MGHRA and CDR2 YSYEKL. Per the original methods: Amplification of reference gene primers was used by the study to estimate nucleated cell counts. Sequenced by immunoSEQ multiplex PCR; TCRdb stores in-frame clones only, minus some. V and J calls plus clone size are reproduced from that table; the DNA served to infer D and trimming. The sample has 250,000 to 350,000 clones, 88% seen once. This chain links TRBV4-1 with TRBJ1-5, with 7 bases identical to TRBD1. The receptor was derived from a woman aged 45-65 years with active or convalescent COVID-19. Material: peripheral blood. The DNA of the CDR3 is TGCGCCAGCAGCCCACAAGGCTTCCGACAGGGCGGCAATCAGCCCCAGCATTTT. Protein sequence: CASSPQGFRQGGNQPQHF.